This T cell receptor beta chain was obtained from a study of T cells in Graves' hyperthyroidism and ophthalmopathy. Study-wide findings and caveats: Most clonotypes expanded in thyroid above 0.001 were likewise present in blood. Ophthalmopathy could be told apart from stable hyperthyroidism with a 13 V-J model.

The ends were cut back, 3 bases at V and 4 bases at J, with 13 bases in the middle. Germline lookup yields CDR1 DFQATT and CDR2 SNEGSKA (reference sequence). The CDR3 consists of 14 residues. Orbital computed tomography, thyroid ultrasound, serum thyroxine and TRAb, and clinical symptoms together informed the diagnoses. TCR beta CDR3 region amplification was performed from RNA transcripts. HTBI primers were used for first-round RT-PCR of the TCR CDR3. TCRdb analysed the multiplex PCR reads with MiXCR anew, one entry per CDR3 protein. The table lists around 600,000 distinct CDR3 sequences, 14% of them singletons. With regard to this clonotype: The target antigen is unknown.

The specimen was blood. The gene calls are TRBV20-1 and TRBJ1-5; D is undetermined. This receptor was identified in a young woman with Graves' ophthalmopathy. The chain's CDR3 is CSARFGGANQPQHF. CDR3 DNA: TGCAGTGCTAGGTTTGGTGGAGCTAATCAGCCCCAGCATTTT.